Many counts were recorded for the clone carrying this T cell receptor beta chain. TCRdb passed the 5' RACE reads through MiXCR, listing each CDR3 protein once. This repertoire shows about 220,000 distinct CDR3 sequences, about 3% found once; its top ten account for roughly 3.2%. These data belong to a study of T cells after yellow fever vaccination. Trimming at V came to 5 bases and at J to 2 bases, leaving 6 bases not matched to a gene. The germline V gene has CDR1 DFQATT and CDR2 SNEGSKA (reference sequence). The CDR3 totals 13 residues. The sequencing here drew on CD4+ T cells sorted from PBMCs, taken 10 days after the yellow fever booster vaccination. The chain joins TRBV20-1 to TRBJ2-7; 7 bases align to TRBD1. The source of this sequence is a man aged 18 to 35 who received the YFV17D yellow fever vaccine. CDR3 sequence: CSAGWQGAYEQYV. The CDR3 DNA is TGCAGTGCTGGGTGGCAGGGGGCCTACGAGCAGTACGTC.